The next 32 T cell receptor beta chains were all read from a single sample in a study of T cell repertoires in cytomegalovirus infection. For these TCRs, the target antigens are not known. TCRdb used MiXCR to reprocess the reads, holding one entry per CDR3 protein. The sample carries approximately 470,000 distinct CDR3 sequences, about two fifths recorded once. Sequencing was performed on cultured PBMCs, taken from culture after CMV antigen stimulation. The source is a human donor in good health (CMV status not recorded). Some clones in this sample may be carry-over from other donors' samples.

The chain recombines TRBV11-2 with TRBJ2-2; D is possibly TRBD1 (6 bases). V shed 7 bases and J shed 5 bases, with 14 bases lying between them. The length of the CDR3 is 14 residues. Germline loops: CDR1 SGHAT, CDR2 FQNNGV. For the CDR3, the DNA is TGTGCCAGCACAGCAGGGGCTGGGACCGGGGAGCTGTTTTTT. It is translated as CASTAGAGTGELFF.

This sequence joins TRBV7-2 and TRBJ1-5; D uncertain. Trimming stripped 5 bases from V and 7 bases from J, with 12 bases between. The CDR3 covers 13 residues. Germline-derived CDR1 and CDR2 are SGHTA and FQGNSA. The CDR3 sequence: CASSPRPPQPQHF. The CDR3 coding sequence is TGTGCCAGCAGCCCACGACCACCCCAGCCCCAGCATTTT.

There are a few counts of this clonotype. CDR3 amino acids: CSVGTLGETQYF. The CDR3 nucleotides read TGCAGTGTGGGAACGCTGGGGGAGACCCAGTACTTC. This chain uses TRBV20-1 with TRBJ2-5; unclear D gene. The germline V and J ends were trimmed by 7 bases and 5 bases, with 14 bases remaining between them. CDR1 is DFQATT, CDR2 SNEGSKA, per germline (reference sequence). The length of the CDR3 is 12 residues.

V is TRBV6-2 or TRBV6-3 and J is TRBJ2-3; 10 bases map to TRBD2. Germline V lookup: CDR1 MNHEY, CDR2 SVGEGT. V dropped 6 bases and J dropped 5; count of bases not matched to a gene: 8. This CDR3 spans 15 amino acids. The CDR3, as DNA: TGTGCCAGCAGCCTACTAGCGGGACGGGGAGATACGCAGTATTTT. As protein: CASSLLAGRGDTQYF.

The rearrangement links TRBV5-1 to TRBJ2-2, with a possible D match to TRBD2 (7 bases). CDR3 length equals 15 residues. The V gene lost 4 bases and the J gene lost 7 bases, with 17 bases spanning the gap. Per germline, CDR1 SGHRS and CDR2 YFSETQ. CDR3 sequence reads: CASSPRGAQDGELFF. The CDR3, as DNA: TGCGCCAGCAGCCCTCGGGGGGCGCAGGACGGGGAGCTGTTTTTT.

CDR3 loop: CASSSQWGGYNEQFF. In nucleotides, the CDR3 is TGTGCCAGCAGCTCCCAGTGGGGGGGATACAATGAGCAGTTCTTC. The chain is built from TRBV7-2 and TRBJ2-1; TRBD2 matches 7 bases. The CDR3 contains 15 residues. Germline V CDR1 and CDR2: SGHTA, FQGNSA. With V trimmed by 4 bases and J by 4 bases, 7 bases remained unmatched.

This chain joins TRBV27 and TRBJ2-2; 7 nucleotides align to TRBD2. This CDR3 has 16 amino acids. Germline CDR1 and CDR2: MNHEY and SMNVEV (reference sequence). With 1 base clipped from V and 1 base from J, the junction kept 3 bases outside the gene matches. The DNA of the CDR3 is TGTGCCAGCAGTTTATTGGCTAGCGGGAACACCGGGGAGCTGTTTTTT. It translates to CASSLLASGNTGELFF.

On this clonotype itself: Its ends do not fully match the called genes, so a read error is possible. The CDR3 is CVSTLGEGSHEQYF. CDR3 DNA sequence: TGTGTCAGCACCCTGGGCGAGGGTAGCCACGAGCAGTACTTC. This chain joins TRBV7-2 and TRBJ2-7, with D perhaps matching TRBD2 (5 bases). The CDR3 spans 14 residues. The V gene's germline CDR1 is SGHTA and CDR2 FQGNSA.

This clonotype was recorded a few times. The chain has TRBV2 and TRBJ2-2, with 11 bases fitting TRBD2. Trimming cost V 7 bases and J 4 bases; bases outside gene matches: 5. Germline values: CDR1 SNHLY, CDR2 FYNNEI. The length of the CDR3 is 15 residues. The CDR3 reads CASNLAGGVTGELFF. As DNA, the CDR3 is TGTGCCAGCAATCTAGCGGGAGGAGTCACCGGGGAGCTGTTTTTT.

The CDR3 loop is CASREDISGTEAFF. The DNA of the CDR3 is TGTGCCAGCAGAGAGGACATATCGGGCACTGAAGCTTTCTTT. The rearrangement uses TRBV28 and TRBJ1-1, with a tentative D call TRBD1 (5 bases). Germline CDR1 MDHEN, CDR2 SYDVKM. Trimming shortened V by 6 bases and J by 4 bases, and 15 bases separated the two germline ends. The CDR3 length is 14 residues.

This clonotype was seen a few times. The CDR3 DNA follows: TGTGCCAGCAGCCTACAGGGGACAGGGGGCACTGAAGCTTTCTTT. It encodes CASSLQGTGGTEAFF. This chain connects TRBV7-2 to TRBJ1-1; 11 bases are a match to TRBD1. V lost 5 bases, J lost 4 bases, and 6 bases stayed unmatched. CDR3 length equals 15 residues. Germline CDR1 is SGHTA and CDR2 is FQGNSA.

The rearrangement joins TRBV2 to TRBJ2-1, with 8 bases that match TRBD2. Germline CDR1 and CDR2: SNHLY and FYNNEI. The CDR3 is 14 amino acids. Unmatched junction bases numbered 10, after V lost 7 bases and J lost 8 bases. The CDR3 here is CASTPARGADEQFF. The CDR3 DNA follows: TGTGCCAGCACACCAGCGCGGGGGGCCGATGAGCAGTTCTTC.

This chain connects TRBV7-2 to TRBJ2-5, with D uncertain. This CDR3 has 14 residues. Between the trimmed V and J ends, which lost 2 bases and 2 bases, there was a span of 9 bases. In germline, CDR1 is SGHTA, CDR2 FQGNSA. The DNA for the CDR3 is TGTGCCAGCAGCTTACTCGCGCTTCAAGAGACCCAGTACTTC. It is translated as CASSLLALQETQYF. The whole variable domain, filled in from reference TRBV7-2 and TRBJ2-5, reads GAGVSQSPSNKVTEKGKDVELRCDPISGHTALYWYRQSLGQGLEFLIYFQGNSAPDKSGLPSDRFSAERTGGSVSTLTIQRTQQEDSAVYLCASSLLALQETQYFGPGTRLLVL.

The table lists this clonotype with many counts. The genes are TRBV7-2 and TRBJ1-5; the D is unclear. V was clipped by 6 bases and J by 7 bases, with 10 bases between them. Germline CDR1 is SGHTA and CDR2 is FQGNSA. The CDR3 is 12 amino acids. CDR3 coding DNA: TGTGCCAGCAGATCGTATGGCCAGCCCCAGCATTTT. Translated: CASRSYGQPQHF. The whole variable domain, remainder taken from reference TRBV7-2 and TRBJ1-5, is GAGVSQSPSNKVTEKGKDVELRCDPISGHTALYWYRQSLGQGLEFLIYFQGNSAPDKSGLPSDRFSAERTGGSVSTLTIQRTQQEDSAVYLCASRSYGQPQHFGDGTRLSIL.

The chain carries TRBV20-1 and TRBJ2-1; D ambiguous. This CDR3 has 13 amino acids. Germline CDR1 reads DFQATT; CDR2 reads SNEGSKA (reference sequence). V was clipped by 1 base and J by 5 bases, with 9 bases between them. The CDR3 loop is CSARAPVHNEQFF. In nucleotides, the CDR3 is TGCAGTGCTAGAGCACCGGTACACAATGAGCAGTTCTTC.

This clonotype was counted between two and nine times. The chain uses TRBV7-2 and TRBJ2-3, with unresolved D. V lost 8 bases to trimming and J lost 2 bases, with 5 bases between them. There are 11 residues in the CDR3. Per the germline V gene, CDR1 is SGHTA and CDR2 is FQGNSA. The CDR3 sequence: CASRTTDTQYF. The CDR3 nucleotides are TGTGCCAGCCGAACCACAGATACGCAGTATTTT. Supplemented by reference TRBV7-2 and TRBJ2-3, the full variable domain reads GAGVSQSPSNKVTEKGKDVELRCDPISGHTALYWYRQSLGQGLEFLIYFQGNSAPDKSGLPSDRFSAERTGGSVSTLTIQRTQQEDSAVYLCASRTTDTQYFGPGTRLTVL.

The table lists this clonotype with a few counts. J is TRBJ1-1 and V is TRBV2; the D is unclear. Germline V CDR1 and CDR2: SNHLY, FYNNEI. There are 14 residues in the CDR3. Trimming removed 2 bases at V and 0 bases at J, with 7 bases between. DNA for the CDR3: TGTGCCAGCAGTGAACCCAAAATGAACACTGAAGCTTTCTTT. Amino acids: CASSEPKMNTEAFF.

This clonotype was picked up a small number of times. The J gene is TRBJ2-7, the V gene TRBV11-2; D is possibly TRBD1 (6 bases). The CDR3 spans 15 residues. Trimming cost V 4 bases and J 0 bases, with 13 bases left between them. Germline CDR1 reads SGHAT; CDR2 reads FQNNGV. The CDR3, as DNA: TGTGCCAGCAGCTATGAGACAGGCGTCTCCTACGAGCAGTACTTC. Amino acids: CASSYETGVSYEQYF.

This clonotype was recorded many times. The rearrangement uses TRBV10-3 and TRBJ1-4; 10 nucleotides line up with TRBD1. V was clipped by 6 bases and J by 6 bases; unmatched bases: 4. From germline, CDR1 is ENHRY and CDR2 SYGVKD. The CDR3 runs to 14 residues. The CDR3 DNA reads as TGTGCCATCAGGTCCGGGACAGGGGATGAAAAACTGTTTTTT. It specifies CAIRSGTGDEKLFF.

This clonotype was recorded a few times. The chain recombines TRBV12-5 with TRBJ2-5; TRBD1 is a possible D gene (5 bases). This CDR3 contains 17 residues. CDR1 is LGHNT and CDR2 is FRNRAP in the germline V gene. The V end was cut by 0 bases, the J end by 5 bases, with 19 bases between. This CDR3 reads CASGLVHSGQGGETQYF. For the CDR3, the DNA is TGTGCTAGTGGTTTGGTACACTCCGGGCAGGGTGGTGAGACCCAGTACTTC.

This chain uses TRBV4-1 with TRBJ2-3, with unresolved D. V lost 4 bases to trimming and J lost 6 bases, with 20 bases between them. The CDR3 sequence is 16 residues long. Germline assignment: CDR1 MGHRA and CDR2 YSYEKL. The CDR3 nucleotides read TGCGCCAGCAGCCCAGGTCGAGAGCTGTTGGTGGATACGCAGTATTTT. Its protein is CASSPGRELLVDTQYF.

This chain connects TRBV7-3 to TRBJ2-3; D might be TRBD1 (5 bases). Trimming shortened V by 10 bases and J by 4 bases, and 12 bases separated the two germline ends. This CDR3 spans 12 amino acids. Germline V gene lookup returns CDR1 SGHTA and CDR2 FQGTGA. The CDR3 is CATDRRADTQYF. Written as DNA, the CDR3 is TGTGCCACCGACCGCAGGGCAGATACGCAGTATTTT. The full variable domain, with the rest looked up from reference TRBV7-3 and TRBJ2-3, is GAGVSQTPSNKVTEKGKYVELRCDPISGHTALYWYRQSLGQGPEFLIYFQGTGAADDSGLPNDRFFAVRPEGSVSTLKIQRTERGDSAVYLCATDRRADTQYFGPGTRLTVL.

This clonotype showed up many times. CDR3: CASGGGEETQYF. As DNA, the CDR3 is TGTGCCAGCGGTGGAGGGGAAGAGACCCAGTACTTC. V is TRBV7-2 and J is TRBJ2-5; tentatively, D is TRBD2 (6 bases). The germline gives CDR1 SGHTA, CDR2 FQGNSA. This CDR3 spans 12 amino acids. The V gene lost 8 bases and the J gene lost 3 bases, with 10 bases spanning the gap.

The gene calls are TRBV7-2 and TRBJ2-7; D is unclear. Germline assignment: CDR1 SGHTA and CDR2 FQGNSA. CDR3 length: 13 residues. The germline V and J ends were trimmed by 8 bases and 4 bases, with 15 bases remaining between them. In DNA, the CDR3 is TGTGCCAGCGCCCCCGGCGCGAAATACGAGCAGTACTTC. This encodes CASAPGAKYEQYF.

Concerning this clonotype itself: A much larger clone lies a single base off, so this may be a read error. The gene calls are TRBV6-9 and TRBJ1-3; the match to TRBD1 covers 7 bases. Germline V gene sequence: CDR1 MNHGY, CDR2 SVAAGI. CDR3 length equals 13 residues. Unmatched junction bases numbered 1, after V lost 5 bases and J lost 3 bases. The CDR3 region is CASSGDSGNTIYF. CDR3 DNA: TGTGCCAGCAGTGGGGACAGTGGAAACACCATATATTTT.

A few counts support this clonotype. The rearrangement uses TRBV12-3 or TRBV12-4 and TRBJ2-1, with D possibly TRBD1 on 6 matching bases. Trimming took off 6 bases at V and 0 bases at J, with 12 bases between the two ends. The CDR3 is 15 residues long. CDR3 loop: CASRPYRASYNEQFF. CDR3 coding DNA: TGTGCCAGCAGGCCCTACAGGGCCTCCTACAATGAGCAGTTCTTC.

This CDR3 is CASSPDSLGEQYF. The CDR3 nucleotides are TGTGCCAGCAGTCCGGACTCCTTGGGCGAGCAGTACTTC. V usage is TRBV6-6 and J usage is TRBJ2-7; TRBD2 is a possible D gene (5 bases). The length of the CDR3 is 13 residues. V lost 5 bases to trimming and J lost 6 bases, with 14 bases between them. Germline-derived CDR1 and CDR2 are MNHNY and SVGAGI (reference sequence).

The chain employs TRBV7-2 and TRBJ2-3; 10 positions agree with TRBD2. Per the germline V gene, CDR1 is SGHTA and CDR2 is FQGNSA. The CDR3 runs to 17 residues. Losses at the gene ends were 0 bases for V and 0 bases for J; bases not matched to a gene: 3. The CDR3 bases are TGTGCCAGCAGCTTAGCGTCGGGACTAGCGAGCACAGATACGCAGTATTTT. It specifies CASSLASGLASTDTQYF.

This CDR3 reads CASSSSVGDTQYF. Written as DNA, the CDR3 is TGTGCCAGCAGTTCCTCTGTCGGAGATACGCAGTATTTT. The V call is TRBV27, the J call TRBJ2-3, with no clear D. V gave up 4 bases and J gave up 5 bases, with 10 bases separating them. The length of the CDR3 is 13 residues. Per germline, CDR1 MNHEY and CDR2 SMNVEV (reference sequence).

This clonotype was observed many times. The chain employs TRBV7-6 and TRBJ2-2; D might be TRBD2 (6 bases). Germline CDR1 is SGHVS and CDR2 is FNYEAQ. The CDR3 is made up of 14 amino acids. Trimming removed 5 bases from V and 7 bases from J, with 14 bases in between. CDR3 in amino acids: CASSKGTSVGELFF. CDR3 DNA sequence: TGTGCCAGCAGCAAAGGGACTTCGGTCGGGGAGCTGTTTTTT.

This clonotype has just a few counts. This chain uses TRBV7-2 with TRBJ2-3; the match to TRBD2 covers 15 bases. There are 15 residues in the CDR3. Trimming took 3 bases from V and 6 from J; bases not matched to a gene: 1. Germline V lookup: CDR1 SGHTA, CDR2 FQGNSA. The CDR3 reads CASSFGTSGRDTQYF. The CDR3 region has the DNA TGTGCCAGCAGCTTTGGGACTAGCGGGAGGGATACGCAGTATTTT.

This clonotype was found a few times. This chain links TRBV29-1 with TRBJ2-7; D perhaps matches TRBD1 (5 bases). Germline values: CDR1 SQVTM, CDR2 ANQGSEA. The CDR3 totals 13 residues. V was clipped by 7 bases and J by 2 bases, with 15 bases between them. The CDR3 is CSAGSQGPYEQYF. As DNA, the CDR3 is TGCAGCGCTGGAAGCCAGGGCCCCTACGAGCAGTACTTC.